The clone carrying this T cell receptor (beta chain) was seen repeatedly, ten times or more. What it binds is unknown. This entry is derived from a study of regulatory T cells in long-lasting Graves disease. Study conclusions and caveats: Lower TCR diversity was seen in persistent Graves' patients than in newly diagnosed ones.

Relying on iRepertoire HTBI primers and Arm-PCR of CDR3 regions, the team built TCR beta libraries. TCRdb fed the multiplex PCR reads into MiXCR, producing one record per CDR3 protein. The repertoire holds around 300,000 distinct CDR3 sequences, with 22% as singletons. Time point defined: persistent/refractory GD, antithyroid drugs over 5 years with positive TRAb. After RNA was extracted from PBMCs, the TCR library was made from it. Patients with Graves' disease were diagnosed by American Thyroid Association guidelines. Patients of an endocrinology department in Xi'an, China, were included. The material was peripheral blood mononuclear cells (PBMCs), obtained when the disease was refractory, from a patient treated with antithyroid drugs. This receptor was obtained from a female donor with Graves disease.

This CDR3 reads CASSRTSGSREQYF. CDR3 coding DNA: TGTGCCAGCTCAAGGACTAGCGGGAGTCGAGAGCAGTACTTC. V usage is TRBV6-1 and J usage is TRBJ2-7; the match to TRBD2 covers 13 bases. In germline, CDR1 is MNHNS, CDR2 SASEGT. The J segment lost 7 bases and the V segment lost 8 bases, leaving 8 bases of the junction unmatched. This CDR3 has 14 residues.